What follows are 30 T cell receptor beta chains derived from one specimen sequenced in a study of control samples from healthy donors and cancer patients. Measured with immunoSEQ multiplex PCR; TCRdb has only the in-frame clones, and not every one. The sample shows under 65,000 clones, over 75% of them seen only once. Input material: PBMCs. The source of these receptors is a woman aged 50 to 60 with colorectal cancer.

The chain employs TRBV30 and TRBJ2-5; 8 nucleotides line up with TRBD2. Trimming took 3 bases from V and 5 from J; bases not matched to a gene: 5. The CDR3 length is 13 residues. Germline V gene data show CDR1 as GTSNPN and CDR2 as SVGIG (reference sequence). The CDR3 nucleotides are TGTGCCTGGAGCGGGGGGGCCGTGGAGACCCAGTACTTC. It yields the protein CAWSGGAVETQYF.

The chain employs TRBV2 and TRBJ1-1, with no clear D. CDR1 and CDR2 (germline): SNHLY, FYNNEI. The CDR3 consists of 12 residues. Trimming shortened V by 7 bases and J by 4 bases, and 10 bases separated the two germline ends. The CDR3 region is CASTGSGTEAFF. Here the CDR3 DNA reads TGTGCCAGCACGGGGTCGGGCACTGAAGCTTTCTTT. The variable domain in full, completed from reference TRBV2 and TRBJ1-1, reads EPEVTQTPSHQVTQMGQEVILRCVPISNHLYFYWYRQILGQKVEFLVSFYNNEISEKSEIFDDQFSVERPDGSNFTLKIRSTKLEDSAMYFCASTGSGTEAFFGQGTRLTVV.

The CDR3 here is CASSVTGSTSGELFF. In DNA, the CDR3 is TGTGCCAGCAGTGTCACAGGTTCAACATCCGGGGAGCTGTTTTTT. The genes are TRBV2 and TRBJ2-2; D is possibly TRBD1 (5 bases). The germline V and J ends were trimmed by 4 bases and 6 bases, with 15 bases remaining between them. CDR1 is SNHLY and CDR2 is FYNNEI in the germline V gene. CDR3 size: 15 residues.

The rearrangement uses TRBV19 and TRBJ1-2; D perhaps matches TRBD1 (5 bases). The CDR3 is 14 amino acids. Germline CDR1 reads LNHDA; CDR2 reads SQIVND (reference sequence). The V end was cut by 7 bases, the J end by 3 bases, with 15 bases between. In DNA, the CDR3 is TGTGCCAGTAACCCCGGGGACGGAGACTATGGCTACACCTTC. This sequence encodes CASNPGDGDYGYTF.

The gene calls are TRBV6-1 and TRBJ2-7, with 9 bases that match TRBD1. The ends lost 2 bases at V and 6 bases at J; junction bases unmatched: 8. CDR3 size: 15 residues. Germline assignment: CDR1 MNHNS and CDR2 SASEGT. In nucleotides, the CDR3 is TGTGCCAGCAGTGAACGGGACAGGGTGGGGAGCGAGCAGTACTTC. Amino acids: CASSERDRVGSEQYF.

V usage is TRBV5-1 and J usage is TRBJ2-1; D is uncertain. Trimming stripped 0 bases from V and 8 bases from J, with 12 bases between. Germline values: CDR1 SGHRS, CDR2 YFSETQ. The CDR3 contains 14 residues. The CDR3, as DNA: TGCGCCAGCAGCTTGGAGATTCAGATAGATGAGCAGTTCTTC. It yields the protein CASSLEIQIDEQFF.

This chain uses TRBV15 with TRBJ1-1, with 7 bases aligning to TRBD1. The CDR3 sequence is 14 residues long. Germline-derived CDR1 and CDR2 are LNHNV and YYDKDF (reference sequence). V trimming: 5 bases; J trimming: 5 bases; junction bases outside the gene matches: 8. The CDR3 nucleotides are TGTGCCACCAGCGGCCAGACAGGGCGTACTGAAGCTTTCTTT. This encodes CATSGQTGRTEAFF.

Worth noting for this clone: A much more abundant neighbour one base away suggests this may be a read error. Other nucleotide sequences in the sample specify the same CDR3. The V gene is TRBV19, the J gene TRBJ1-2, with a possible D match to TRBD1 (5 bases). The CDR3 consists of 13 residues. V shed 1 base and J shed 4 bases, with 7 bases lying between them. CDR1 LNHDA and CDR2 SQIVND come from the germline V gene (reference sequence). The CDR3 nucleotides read TGTGCCAGTAGTATAGGTACAGGCTATGGCTACACCTTC. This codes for CASSIGTGYGYTF.

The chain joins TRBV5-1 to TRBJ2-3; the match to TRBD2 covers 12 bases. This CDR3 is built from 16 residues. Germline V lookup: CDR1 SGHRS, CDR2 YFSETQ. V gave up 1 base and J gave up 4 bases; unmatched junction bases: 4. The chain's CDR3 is CASSLSSGRAADTQYF. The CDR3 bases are TGCGCCAGCAGCTTGTCTAGCGGGAGGGCCGCAGATACGCAGTATTTT.

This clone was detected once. The CDR3 DNA reads TGTGCCAGCAGTTCCCCTGGGGAGGCCCAGTTCTTC. Amino acid sequence: CASSSPGEAQFF. The chain recombines TRBV12-3 or TRBV12-4 with TRBJ2-1; D perhaps matches TRBD2 (6 bases). CDR3 size: 12 residues. V gave up 4 bases and J gave up 13 bases, with 14 bases separating them.

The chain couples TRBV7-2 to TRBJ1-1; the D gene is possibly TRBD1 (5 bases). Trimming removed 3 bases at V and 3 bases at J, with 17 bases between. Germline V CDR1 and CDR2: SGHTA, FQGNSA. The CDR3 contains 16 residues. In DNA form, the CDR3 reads TGTGCCAGCAGCTTCAGAGGGGCGCTGGGAGACACTGAAGCTTTCTTT. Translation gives CASSFRGALGDTEAFF.

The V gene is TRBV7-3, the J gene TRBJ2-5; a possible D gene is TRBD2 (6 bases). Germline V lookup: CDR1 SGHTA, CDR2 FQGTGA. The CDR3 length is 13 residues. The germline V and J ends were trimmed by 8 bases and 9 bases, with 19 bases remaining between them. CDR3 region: CASADLPGEAQYF. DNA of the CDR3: TGTGCCAGCGCGGACCTGCCGGGGGAGGCCCAGTACTTC.

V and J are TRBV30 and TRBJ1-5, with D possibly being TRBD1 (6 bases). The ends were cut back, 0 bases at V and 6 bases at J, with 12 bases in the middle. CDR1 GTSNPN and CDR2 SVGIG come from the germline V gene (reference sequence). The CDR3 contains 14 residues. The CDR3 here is CAWSVRGAGQPQHF. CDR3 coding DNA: TGTGCCTGGAGTGTACGGGGGGCTGGTCAGCCCCAGCATTTT.

The CDR3 sequence: CASSLSYLKGGTDTQYF. CDR3 in DNA: TGTGCCAGCAGCTTGTCTTATCTTAAGGGAGGGACAGATACGCAGTATTTT. This chain joins TRBV7-9 and TRBJ2-3; 7 nucleotides match TRBD2. CDR1 is SEHNR and CDR2 is FQNEAQ in the germline V gene (reference sequence). CDR3 size: 17 residues. The J segment lost 3 bases and the V segment lost 3 bases, leaving 12 bases of the junction unmatched.

CDR3 amino acids: CATSRDLGRDEQYF. In nucleotides, the CDR3 is TGTGCCACCAGCAGAGATTTGGGGAGGGACGAGCAGTACTTC. This chain uses TRBV15 with TRBJ2-7; 7 bases are shared with TRBD2. CDR3 length equals 14 residues. Germline CDR1 is LNHNV and CDR2 is YYDKDF (reference sequence). After removal of 0 bases from V and 5 bases from J, the junction contained 4 bases not matched to a gene. Variable domain in full (rest from reference TRBV15 and TRBJ2-7): DAMVIQNPRYQVTQFGKPVTLSCSQTLNHNVMYWYQQKSSQAPKLLFHYYDKDFNNEADTPDNFQSRRPNTSFCFLDIRSPGLGDTAMYLCATSRDLGRDEQYFGPGTRLTVT.

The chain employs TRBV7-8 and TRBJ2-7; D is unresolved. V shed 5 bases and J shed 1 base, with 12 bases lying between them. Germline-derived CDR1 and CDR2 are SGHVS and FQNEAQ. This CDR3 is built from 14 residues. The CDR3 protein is CASSPAEVSYEQYF. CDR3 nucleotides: TGTGCCAGCAGCCCCGCAGAGGTATCCTACGAGCAGTACTTC. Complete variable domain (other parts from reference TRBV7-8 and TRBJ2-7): GAGVSQSPRYKVAKRGQDVALRCDPISGHVSLFWYQQALGQGPEFLTYFQNEAQLDKSGLPSDRFFAERPEGSVSTLKIQRTQQEDSAVYLCASSPAEVSYEQYFGPGTRLTVT.

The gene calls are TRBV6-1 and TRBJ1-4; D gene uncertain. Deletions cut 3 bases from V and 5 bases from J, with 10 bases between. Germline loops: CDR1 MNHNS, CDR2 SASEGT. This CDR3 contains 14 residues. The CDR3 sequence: CASSEPGSNEKLFF. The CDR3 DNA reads TGTGCCAGCAGTGAGCCGGGATCCAATGAAAAACTGTTTTTT.

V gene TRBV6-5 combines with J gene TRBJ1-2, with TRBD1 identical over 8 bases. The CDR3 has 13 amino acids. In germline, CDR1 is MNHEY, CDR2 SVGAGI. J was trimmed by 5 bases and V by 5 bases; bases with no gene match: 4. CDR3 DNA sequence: TGTGCCAGCAGTCCAGGGGGCCCATATGGCTACACCTTC. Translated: CASSPGGPYGYTF.

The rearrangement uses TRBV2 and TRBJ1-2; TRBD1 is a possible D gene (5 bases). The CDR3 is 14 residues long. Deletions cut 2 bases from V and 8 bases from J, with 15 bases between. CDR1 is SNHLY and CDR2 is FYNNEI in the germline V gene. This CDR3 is CASSEQGTMGGYTF. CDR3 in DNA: TGTGCCAGCAGTGAACAGGGTACGATGGGAGGCTACACCTTC.

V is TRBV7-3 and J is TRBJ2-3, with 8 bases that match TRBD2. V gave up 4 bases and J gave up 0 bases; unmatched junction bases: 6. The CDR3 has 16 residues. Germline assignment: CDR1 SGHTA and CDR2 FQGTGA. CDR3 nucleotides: TGTGCCAGCAGCTCCCGCGGGGGGCCTAGCACAGATACGCAGTATTTT. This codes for CASSSRGGPSTDTQYF. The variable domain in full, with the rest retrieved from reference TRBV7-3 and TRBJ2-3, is GAGVSQTPSNKVTEKGKYVELRCDPISGHTALYWYRQSLGQGPEFLIYFQGTGAADDSGLPNDRFFAVRPEGSVSTLKIQRTERGDSAVYLCASSSRGGPSTDTQYFGPGTRLTVL.

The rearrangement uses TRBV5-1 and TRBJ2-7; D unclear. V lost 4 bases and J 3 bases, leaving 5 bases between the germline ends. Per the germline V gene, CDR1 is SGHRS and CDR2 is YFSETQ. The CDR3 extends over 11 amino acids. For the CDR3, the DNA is TGCGCCAGCAGCGGTGGCTACGAGCAGTACTTC. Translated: CASSGGYEQYF. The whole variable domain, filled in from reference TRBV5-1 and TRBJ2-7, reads KAGVTQTPRYLIKTRGQQVTLSCSPISGHRSVSWYQQTPGQGLQFLFEYFSETQRNKGNFPGRFSGRQFSNSRSEMNVSTLELGDSALYLCASSGGYEQYFGPGTRLTVT.

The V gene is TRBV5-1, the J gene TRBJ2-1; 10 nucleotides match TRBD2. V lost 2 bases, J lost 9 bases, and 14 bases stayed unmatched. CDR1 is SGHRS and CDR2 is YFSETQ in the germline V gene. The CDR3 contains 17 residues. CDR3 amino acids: CASSFTGTSVRIGEQFF. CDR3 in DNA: TGCGCCAGCAGCTTCACCGGGACTAGCGTCAGGATAGGTGAGCAGTTCTTC.

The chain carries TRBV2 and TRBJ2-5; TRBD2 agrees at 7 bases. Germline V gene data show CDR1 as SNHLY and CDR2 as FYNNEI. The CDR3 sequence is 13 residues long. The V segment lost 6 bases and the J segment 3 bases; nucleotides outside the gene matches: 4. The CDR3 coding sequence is TGTGCCAGCAGGACGGGGGGTAAAGAGACCCAGTACTTC. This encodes CASRTGGKETQYF.

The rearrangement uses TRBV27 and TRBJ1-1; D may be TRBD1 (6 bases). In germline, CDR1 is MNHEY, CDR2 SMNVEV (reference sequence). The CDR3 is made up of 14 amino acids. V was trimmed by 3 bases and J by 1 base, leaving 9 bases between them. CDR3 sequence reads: CASSFDRWNTEAFF. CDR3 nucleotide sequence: TGTGCCAGCAGTTTTGACAGGTGGAACACTGAAGCTTTCTTT.

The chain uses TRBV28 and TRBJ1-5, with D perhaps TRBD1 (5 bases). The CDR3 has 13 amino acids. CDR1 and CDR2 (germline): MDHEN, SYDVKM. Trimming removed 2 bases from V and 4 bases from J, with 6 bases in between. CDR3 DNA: TGTGCCAGCAGTTTAAACAGGAATCAGCCCCAGCATTTT. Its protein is CASSLNRNQPQHF.

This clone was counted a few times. CDR3: CASRPIAGWHVNEQFF. The CDR3 bases are TGTGCCAGCCGCCCAATAGCGGGATGGCATGTCAATGAGCAGTTCTTC. The chain couples TRBV11-2 to TRBJ2-1, with 8 bases that match TRBD2. Germline CDR1 reads SGHAT; CDR2 reads FQNNGV. The trim removed 8 bases at V and 6 bases at J, leaving 15 bases unmatched. The CDR3 loop spans 16 amino acids.

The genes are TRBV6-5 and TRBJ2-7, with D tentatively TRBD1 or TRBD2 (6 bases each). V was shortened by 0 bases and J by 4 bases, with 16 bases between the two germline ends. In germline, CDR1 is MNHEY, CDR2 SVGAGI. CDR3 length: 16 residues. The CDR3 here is CASSYSVTGGLYEQYF. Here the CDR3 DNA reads TGTGCCAGCAGTTACTCGGTAACCGGGGGCTTATACGAGCAGTACTTC.

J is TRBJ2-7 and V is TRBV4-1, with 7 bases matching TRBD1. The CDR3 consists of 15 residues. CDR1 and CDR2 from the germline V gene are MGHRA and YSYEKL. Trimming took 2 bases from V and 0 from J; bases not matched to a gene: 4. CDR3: CASSQYRDSSYEQYF. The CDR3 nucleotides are TGCGCCAGCAGCCAATACCGGGACAGCTCCTACGAGCAGTACTTC.

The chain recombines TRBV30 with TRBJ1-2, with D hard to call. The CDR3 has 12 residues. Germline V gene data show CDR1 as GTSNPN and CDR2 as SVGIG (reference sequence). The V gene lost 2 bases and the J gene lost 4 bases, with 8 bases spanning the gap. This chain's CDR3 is CAWSSGLYGYTF. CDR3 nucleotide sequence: TGTGCCTGGAGTTCTGGGCTCTATGGCTACACCTTC.

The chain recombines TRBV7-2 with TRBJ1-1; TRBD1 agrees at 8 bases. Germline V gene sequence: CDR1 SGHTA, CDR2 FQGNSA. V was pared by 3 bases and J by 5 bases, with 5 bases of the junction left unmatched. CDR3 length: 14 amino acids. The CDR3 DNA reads TGTGCCAGCAGCTTTCAGGGGGCTCGGACTGAAGCTTTCTTT. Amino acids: CASSFQGARTEAFF.